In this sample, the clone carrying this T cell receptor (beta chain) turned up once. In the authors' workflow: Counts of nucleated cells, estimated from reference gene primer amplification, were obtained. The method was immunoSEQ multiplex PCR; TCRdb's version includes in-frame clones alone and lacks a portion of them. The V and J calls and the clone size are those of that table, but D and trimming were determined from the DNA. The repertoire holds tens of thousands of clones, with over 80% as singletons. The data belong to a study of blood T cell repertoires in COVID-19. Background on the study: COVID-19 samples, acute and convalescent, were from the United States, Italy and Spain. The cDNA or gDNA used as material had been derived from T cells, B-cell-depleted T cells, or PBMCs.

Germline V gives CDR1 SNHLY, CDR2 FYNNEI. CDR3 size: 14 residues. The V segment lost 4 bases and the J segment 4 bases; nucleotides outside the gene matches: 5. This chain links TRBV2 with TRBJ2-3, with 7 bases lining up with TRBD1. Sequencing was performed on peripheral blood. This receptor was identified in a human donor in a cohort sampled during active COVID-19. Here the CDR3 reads CASSGQGVADTQYF. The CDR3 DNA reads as TGTGCCAGCAGTGGGCAGGGGGTAGCAGATACGCAGTATTTT.